The entry below describes one TCR beta chain. The data stem from a study of T cell responses to AZD1222 COVID-19 vaccine. The germline V gene encodes CDR1 MGHRA and CDR2 YSYEKL. V was trimmed by 4 bases and J by 0 bases, leaving 9 bases between them. This CDR3 spans 14 amino acids. Profiled with immunoSEQ multiplex PCR; TCRdb holds only in-frame clones, not every one. Of about 130,000 clones listed, roughly nine tenths were seen once; the top ten hold approximately 9.8%. The chain has TRBV4-1 and TRBJ1-1; the D is unclear. The TCR comes from an adult who received the AZD1222 COVID-19 vaccine. The sequenced sample was peripheral blood, obtained 28 days after the second AZD1222 dose. The CDR3 coding sequence is TGCGCCAGCAGCCCACCCCGGGTGAACACTGAAGCTTTCTTT. Translated: CASSPPRVNTEAFF.